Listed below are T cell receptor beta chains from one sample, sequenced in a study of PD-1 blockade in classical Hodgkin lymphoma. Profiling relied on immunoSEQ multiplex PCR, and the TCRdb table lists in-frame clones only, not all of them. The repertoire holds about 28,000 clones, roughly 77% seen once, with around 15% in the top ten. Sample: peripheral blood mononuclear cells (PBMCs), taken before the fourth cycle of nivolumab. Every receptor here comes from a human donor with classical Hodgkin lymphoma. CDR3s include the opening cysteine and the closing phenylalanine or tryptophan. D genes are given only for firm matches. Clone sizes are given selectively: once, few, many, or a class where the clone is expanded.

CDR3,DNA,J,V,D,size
CASSVGLEQFF,TGTGCCAGCAGCGTAGGTCTAGAGCAGTTCTTC,TRBJ2-1,TRBV9,.,.
CAISVNPGTSGVNEQFF,TGTGCCATCAGTGTAAACCCCGGGACTAGCGGAGTCAATGAGCAGTTCTTC,TRBJ2-1,TRBV10-3,TRBD2,once
CASSEVGGNTGELFF,TGTGCCAGCAGTGAGGTTGGCGGAAACACCGGGGAGCTGTTTTTT,TRBJ2-2,TRBV2,.,few
CASSYSAGYEQYF,TGTGCCAGCAGTTACTCGGCGGGTTACGAGCAGTACTTC,TRBJ2-7,TRBV6-6,.,once
CASSFVGGTLPAYNEQFF,TGTGCCAGCAGCTTTGTTGGCGGCACCCTCCCCGCCTACAATGAGCAGTTCTTC,TRBJ2-1,TRBV7-9,.,.
CASSLSRVQGYGYTF,TGTGCCAGCAGCTTATCTCGGGTTCAGGGCTATGGCTACACCTTC,TRBJ1-2,TRBV7-2,.,.
CASGTPGQISTGELFF,TGTGCCAGCGGGACACCGGGACAGATAAGCACCGGGGAGCTGTTTTTT,TRBJ2-2,TRBV28,TRBD1,.
CASSPGTGQETQYF,TGCGCCAGCAGCCCCGGGACAGGGCAAGAGACCCAGTACTTC,TRBJ2-5,TRBV4-1,TRBD1,.
CASSLWNQPQHF,TGTGCCAGCAGCTTGTGGAATCAGCCCCAGCATTTT,TRBJ1-5,TRBV5-6,.,.
CASSPRREYINEQFF,TGTGCCAGCTCCCCCCGGCGGGAATACATCAATGAGCAGTTCTTC,TRBJ2-1,TRBV18,.,once
CASSLVRDQPQHF,TGTGCCAGCAGTTTAGTCAGAGATCAGCCCCAGCATTTT,TRBJ1-5,TRBV28,.,.
CASSPRLELYEQFF,TGCGCCAGCAGCCCGAGACTAGAGCTCTATGAGCAGTTCTTC,TRBJ2-1,TRBV5-1,.,.
CASSPRNVPLSYEQYF,TGTGCCAGCAGTCCTCGCAACGTCCCCCTCTCCTACGAGCAGTACTTC,TRBJ2-7,TRBV2,.,.
CASGAPENYEQYF,TGTGCTAGTGGAGCCCCCGAGAACTACGAGCAGTACTTC,TRBJ2-7,TRBV12-5,.,.
CSVVGAEAFF,TGCAGCGTTGTAGGGGCTGAAGCTTTCTTT,TRBJ1-1,TRBV29-1,.,.
CASSLLLAGGTDTQYF,TGTGCCAGCAGCTTGTTACTAGCGGGAGGCACAGATACGCAGTATTTT,TRBJ2-3,TRBV5-8,TRBD2,.